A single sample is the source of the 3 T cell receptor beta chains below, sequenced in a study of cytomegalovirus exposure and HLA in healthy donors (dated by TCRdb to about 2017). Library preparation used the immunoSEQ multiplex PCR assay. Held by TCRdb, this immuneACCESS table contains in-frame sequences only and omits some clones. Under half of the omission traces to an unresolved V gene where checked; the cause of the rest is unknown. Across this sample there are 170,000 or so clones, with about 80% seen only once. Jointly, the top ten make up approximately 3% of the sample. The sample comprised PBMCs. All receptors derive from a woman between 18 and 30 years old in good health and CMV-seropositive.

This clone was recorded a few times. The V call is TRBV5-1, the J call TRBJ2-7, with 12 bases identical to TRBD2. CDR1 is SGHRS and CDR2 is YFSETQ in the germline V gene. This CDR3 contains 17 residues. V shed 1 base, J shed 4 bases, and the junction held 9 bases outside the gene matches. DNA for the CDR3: TGCGCCAGCAGCTTGACTAGCGGGGGGCGACGGCGATACGAGCAGTACTTC. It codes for CASSLTSGGRRRYEQYF.

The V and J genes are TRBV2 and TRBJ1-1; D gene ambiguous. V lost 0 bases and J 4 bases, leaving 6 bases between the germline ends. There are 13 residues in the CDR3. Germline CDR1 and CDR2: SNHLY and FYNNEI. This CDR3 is CASSEASPTEAFF. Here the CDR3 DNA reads TGTGCCAGCAGTGAAGCAAGCCCCACTGAAGCTTTCTTT.

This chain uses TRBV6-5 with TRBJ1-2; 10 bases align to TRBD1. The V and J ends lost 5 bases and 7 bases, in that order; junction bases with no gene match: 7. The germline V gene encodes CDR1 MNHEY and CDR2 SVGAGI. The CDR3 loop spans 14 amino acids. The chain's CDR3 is CASSTDRGLSGYTF. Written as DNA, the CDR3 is TGTGCCAGCAGTACCGACAGGGGGCTCTCTGGCTACACCTTC.